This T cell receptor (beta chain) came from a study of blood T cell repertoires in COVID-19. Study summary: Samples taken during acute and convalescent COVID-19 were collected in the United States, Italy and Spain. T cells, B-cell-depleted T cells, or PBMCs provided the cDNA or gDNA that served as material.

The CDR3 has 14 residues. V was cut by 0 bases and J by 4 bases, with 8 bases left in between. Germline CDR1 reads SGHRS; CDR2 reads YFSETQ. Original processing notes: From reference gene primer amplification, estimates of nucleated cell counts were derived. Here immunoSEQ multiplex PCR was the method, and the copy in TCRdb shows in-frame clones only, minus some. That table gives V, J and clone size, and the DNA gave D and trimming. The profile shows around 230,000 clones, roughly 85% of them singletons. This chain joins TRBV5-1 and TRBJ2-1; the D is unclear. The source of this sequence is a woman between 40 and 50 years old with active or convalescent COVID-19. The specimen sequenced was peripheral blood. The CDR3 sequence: CASSLGAGYNEQFF. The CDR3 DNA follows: TGCGCCAGCAGCTTGGGGGCCGGATACAATGAGCAGTTCTTC.